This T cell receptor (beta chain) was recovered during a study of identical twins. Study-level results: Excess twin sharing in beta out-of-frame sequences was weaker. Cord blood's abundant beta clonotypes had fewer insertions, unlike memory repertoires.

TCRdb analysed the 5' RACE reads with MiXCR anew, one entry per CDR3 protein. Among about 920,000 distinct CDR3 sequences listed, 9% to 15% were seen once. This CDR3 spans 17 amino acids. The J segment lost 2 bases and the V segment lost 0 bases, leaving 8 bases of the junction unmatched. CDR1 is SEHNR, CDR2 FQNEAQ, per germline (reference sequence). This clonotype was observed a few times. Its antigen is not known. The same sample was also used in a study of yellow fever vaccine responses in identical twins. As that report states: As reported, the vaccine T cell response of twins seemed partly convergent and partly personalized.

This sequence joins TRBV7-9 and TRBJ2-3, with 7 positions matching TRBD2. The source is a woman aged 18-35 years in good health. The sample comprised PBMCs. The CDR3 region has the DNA TGTGCCAGCAGCTTAGCGCTGAGGACTAGGACCACAGATACGCAGTATTTT. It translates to CASSLALRTRTTDTQYF.